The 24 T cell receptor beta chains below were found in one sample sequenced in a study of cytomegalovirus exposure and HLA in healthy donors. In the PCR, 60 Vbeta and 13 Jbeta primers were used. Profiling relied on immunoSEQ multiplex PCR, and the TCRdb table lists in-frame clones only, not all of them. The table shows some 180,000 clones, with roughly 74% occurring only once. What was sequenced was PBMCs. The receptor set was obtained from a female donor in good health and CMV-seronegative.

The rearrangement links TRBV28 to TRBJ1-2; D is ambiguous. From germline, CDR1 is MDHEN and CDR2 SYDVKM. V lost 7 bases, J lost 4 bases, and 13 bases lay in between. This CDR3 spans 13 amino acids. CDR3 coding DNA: TGTGCCAGCAAGGCAGGTCTCGCCTATGGCTACACCTTC. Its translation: CASKAGLAYGYTF.

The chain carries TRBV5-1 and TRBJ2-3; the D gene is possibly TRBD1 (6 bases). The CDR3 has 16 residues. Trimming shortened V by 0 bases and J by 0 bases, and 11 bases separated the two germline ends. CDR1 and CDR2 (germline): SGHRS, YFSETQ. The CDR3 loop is CASSLASQGSTDTQYF. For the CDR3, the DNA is TGCGCCAGCAGCTTGGCCTCACAGGGAAGCACAGATACGCAGTATTTT.

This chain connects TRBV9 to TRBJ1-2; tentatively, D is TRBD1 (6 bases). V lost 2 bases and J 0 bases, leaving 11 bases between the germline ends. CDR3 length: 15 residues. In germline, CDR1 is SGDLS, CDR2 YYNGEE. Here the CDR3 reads CASSVGTTANYGYTF. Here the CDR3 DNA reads TGTGCCAGCAGCGTGGGGACAACAGCTAACTATGGCTACACCTTC.

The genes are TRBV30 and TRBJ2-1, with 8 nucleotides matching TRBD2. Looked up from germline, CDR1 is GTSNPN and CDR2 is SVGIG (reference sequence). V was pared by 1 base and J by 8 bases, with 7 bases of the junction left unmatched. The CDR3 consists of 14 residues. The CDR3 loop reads CAWSGAGGNYEQFF. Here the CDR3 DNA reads TGTGCCTGGAGTGGCGCGGGAGGTAACTATGAGCAGTTCTTC.

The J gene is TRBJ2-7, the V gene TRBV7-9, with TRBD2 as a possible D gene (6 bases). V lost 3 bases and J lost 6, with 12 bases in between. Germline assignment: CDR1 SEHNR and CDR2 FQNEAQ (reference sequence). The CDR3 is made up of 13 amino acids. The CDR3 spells CASSLGGRLEQYF. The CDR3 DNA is TGTGCCAGCAGCTTGGGAGGTCGGCTCGAGCAGTACTTC.

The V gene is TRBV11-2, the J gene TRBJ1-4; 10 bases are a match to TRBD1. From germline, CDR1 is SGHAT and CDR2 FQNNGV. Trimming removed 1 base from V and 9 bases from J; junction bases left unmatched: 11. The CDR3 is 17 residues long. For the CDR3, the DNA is TGTGCCAGCAGCTTAGCATCCGGTGGGACAGGGGTGCAAAAACTGTTTTTT. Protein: CASSLASGGTGVQKLFF.

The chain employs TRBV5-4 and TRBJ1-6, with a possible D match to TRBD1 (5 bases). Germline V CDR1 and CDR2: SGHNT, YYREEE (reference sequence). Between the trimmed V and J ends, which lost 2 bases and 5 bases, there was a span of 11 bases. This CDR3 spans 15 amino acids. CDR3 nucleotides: TGTGCCAGCAGCTTCCTGAGCAGGGATAATTCACCCCTCCACTTT. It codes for CASSFLSRDNSPLHF.

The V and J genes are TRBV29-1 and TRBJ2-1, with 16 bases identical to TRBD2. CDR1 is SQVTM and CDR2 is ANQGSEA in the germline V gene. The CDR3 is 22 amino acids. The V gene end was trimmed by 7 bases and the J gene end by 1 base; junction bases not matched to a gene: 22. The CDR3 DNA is TGCAGCGCGCGGGGGAACCGAGACGGGACTAGCGGGAGGGCCGTGTCCTACAATGAGCAGTTCTTC. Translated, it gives CSARGNRDGTSGRAVSYNEQFF.

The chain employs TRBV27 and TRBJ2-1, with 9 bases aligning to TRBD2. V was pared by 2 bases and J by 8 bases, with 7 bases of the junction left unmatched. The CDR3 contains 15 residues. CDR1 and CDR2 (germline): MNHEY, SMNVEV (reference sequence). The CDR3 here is CASSLLAGGLDEQFF. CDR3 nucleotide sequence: TGTGCCAGCAGTTTACTCGCGGGAGGGCTGGATGAGCAGTTCTTC.

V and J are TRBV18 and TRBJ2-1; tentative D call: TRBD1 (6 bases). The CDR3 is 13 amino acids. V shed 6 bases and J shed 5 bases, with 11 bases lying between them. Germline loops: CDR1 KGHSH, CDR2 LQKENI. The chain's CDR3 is CASSDRTDNEQFF. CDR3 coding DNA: TGTGCCAGCTCCGACAGGACCGACAATGAGCAGTTCTTC. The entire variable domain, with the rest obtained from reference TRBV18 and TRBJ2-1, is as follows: NAGVMQNPRHLVRRRGQEARLRCSPMKGHSHVYWYRQLPEEGLKFMVYLQKENIIDESGMPKERFSAEFPKEGPSILRIQQVVRGDSAAYFCASSDRTDNEQFFGPGTRLTVL.

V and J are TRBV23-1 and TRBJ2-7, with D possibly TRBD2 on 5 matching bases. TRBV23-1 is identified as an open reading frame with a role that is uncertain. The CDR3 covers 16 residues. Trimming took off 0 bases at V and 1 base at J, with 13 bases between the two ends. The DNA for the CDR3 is TGCGCCAGCAGTCAATCGGGATTGAGCGGATCCTACGAGCAGTACTTC. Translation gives CASSQSGLSGSYEQYF.

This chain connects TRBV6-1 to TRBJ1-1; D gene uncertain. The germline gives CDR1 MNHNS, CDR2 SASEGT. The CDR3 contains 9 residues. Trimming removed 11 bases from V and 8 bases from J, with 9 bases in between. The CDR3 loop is CAGGREAFF. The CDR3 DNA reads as TGTGCCGGAGGGCGGGAAGCTTTCTTT.

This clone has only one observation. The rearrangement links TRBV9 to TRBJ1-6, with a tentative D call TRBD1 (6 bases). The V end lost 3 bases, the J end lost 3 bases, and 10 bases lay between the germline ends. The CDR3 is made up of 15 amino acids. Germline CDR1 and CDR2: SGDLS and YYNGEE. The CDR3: CASSALDSYNSPLHF. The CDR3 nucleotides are TGTGCCAGCAGCGCTCTGGACAGCTATAATTCACCCCTCCACTTT.

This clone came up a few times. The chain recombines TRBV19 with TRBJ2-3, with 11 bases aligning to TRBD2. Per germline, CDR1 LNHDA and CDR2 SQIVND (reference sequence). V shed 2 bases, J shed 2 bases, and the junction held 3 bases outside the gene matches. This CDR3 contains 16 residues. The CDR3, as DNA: TGTGCCAGTAGTATACTAGCGGGGGGACCCACAGATACGCAGTATTTT. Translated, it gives CASSILAGGPTDTQYF.

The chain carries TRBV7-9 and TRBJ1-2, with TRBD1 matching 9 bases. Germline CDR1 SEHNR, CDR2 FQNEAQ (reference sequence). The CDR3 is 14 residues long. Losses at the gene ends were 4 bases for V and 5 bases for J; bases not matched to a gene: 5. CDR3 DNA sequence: TGTGCCAGCAGCTGGGGCGACAGGGGGTATGGCTACACCTTC. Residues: CASSWGDRGYGYTF.

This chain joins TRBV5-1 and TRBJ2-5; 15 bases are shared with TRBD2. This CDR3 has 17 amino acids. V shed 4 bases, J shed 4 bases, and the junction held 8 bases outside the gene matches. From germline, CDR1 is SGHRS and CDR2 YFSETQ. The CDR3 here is CASSHGLAGGPPETQYF. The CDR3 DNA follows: TGCGCCAGCAGCCACGGACTAGCGGGAGGGCCGCCAGAGACCCAGTACTTC.

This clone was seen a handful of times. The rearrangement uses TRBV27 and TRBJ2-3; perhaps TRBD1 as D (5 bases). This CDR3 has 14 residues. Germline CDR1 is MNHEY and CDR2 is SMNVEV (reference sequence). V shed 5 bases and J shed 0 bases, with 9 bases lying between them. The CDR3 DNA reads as TGTGCCAGCAGTCGCAGGGATAGCACAGATACGCAGTATTTT. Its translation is CASSRRDSTDTQYF.

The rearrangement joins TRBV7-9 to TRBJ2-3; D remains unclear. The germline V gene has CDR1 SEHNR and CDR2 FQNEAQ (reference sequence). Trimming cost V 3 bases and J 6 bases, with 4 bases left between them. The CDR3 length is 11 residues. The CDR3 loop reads CASSLRDTQYF. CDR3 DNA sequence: TGTGCCAGCAGCTTGAGGGATACGCAGTATTTT.

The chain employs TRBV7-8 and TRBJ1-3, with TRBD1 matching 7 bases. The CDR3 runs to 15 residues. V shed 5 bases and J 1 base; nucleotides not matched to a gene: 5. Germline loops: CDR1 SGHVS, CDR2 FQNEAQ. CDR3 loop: CASSRDSNSGNTIYF. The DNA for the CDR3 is TGTGCCAGCAGCCGGGACAGTAATTCTGGAAACACCATATATTTT.

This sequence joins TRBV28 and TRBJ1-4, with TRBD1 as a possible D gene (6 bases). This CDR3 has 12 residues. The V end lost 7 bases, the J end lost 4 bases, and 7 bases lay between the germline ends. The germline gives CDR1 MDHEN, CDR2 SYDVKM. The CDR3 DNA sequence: TGTGCCAGCACGGACAGTAATGAAAAACTGTTTTTT. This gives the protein CASTDSNEKLFF.

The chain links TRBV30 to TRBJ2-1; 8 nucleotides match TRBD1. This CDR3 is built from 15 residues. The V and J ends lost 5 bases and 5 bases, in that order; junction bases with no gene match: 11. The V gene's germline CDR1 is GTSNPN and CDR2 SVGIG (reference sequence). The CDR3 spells CAWQGASRLDNEQFF. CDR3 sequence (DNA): TGTGCCTGGCAGGGGGCGTCCCGATTAGACAATGAGCAGTTCTTC. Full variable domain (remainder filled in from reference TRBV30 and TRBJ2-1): SQTIHQWPATLVQPVGSPLSLECTVEGTSNPNLYWYRQAAGRGLQLLFYSVGIGQISSEVPQNLSASRPQDRQFILSSKKLLLSDSGFYLCAWQGASRLDNEQFFGPGTRLTVL.

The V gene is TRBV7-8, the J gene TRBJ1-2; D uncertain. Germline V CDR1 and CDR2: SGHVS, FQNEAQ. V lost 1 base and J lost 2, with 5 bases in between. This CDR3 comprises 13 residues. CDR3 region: CASSLGGNYGYTF. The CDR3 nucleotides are TGTGCCAGCAGCTTAGGAGGGAACTATGGCTACACCTTC. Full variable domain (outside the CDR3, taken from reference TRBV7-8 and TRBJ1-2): GAGVSQSPRYKVAKRGQDVALRCDPISGHVSLFWYQQALGQGPEFLTYFQNEAQLDKSGLPSDRFFAERPEGSVSTLKIQRTQQEDSAVYLCASSLGGNYGYTFGSGTRLTVV.

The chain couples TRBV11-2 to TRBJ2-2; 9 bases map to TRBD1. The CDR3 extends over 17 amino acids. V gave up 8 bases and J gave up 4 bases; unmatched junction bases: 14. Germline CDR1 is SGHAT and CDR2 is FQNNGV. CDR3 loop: CASSPGRGTGFTGELFF. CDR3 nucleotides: TGTGCCAGCTCACCAGGGAGGGGGACAGGGTTCACCGGGGAGCTGTTTTTT. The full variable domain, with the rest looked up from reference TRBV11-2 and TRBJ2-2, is EAGVAQSPRYKIIEKRQSVAFWCNPISGHATLYWYQQILGQGPKLLIQFQNNGVVDDSQLPKDRFSAERLKGVDSTLKIQPAKLEDSAVYLCASSPGRGTGFTGELFFGEGSRLTVL.

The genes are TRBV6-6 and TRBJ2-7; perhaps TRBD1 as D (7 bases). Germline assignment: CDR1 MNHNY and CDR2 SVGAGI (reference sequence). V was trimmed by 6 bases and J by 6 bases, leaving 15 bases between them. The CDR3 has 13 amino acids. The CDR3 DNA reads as TGTGCCAGCAGACCGACAGGGACTGGCGAGCAGTACTTC. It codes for CASRPTGTGEQYF.